This T cell receptor (beta chain) was captured in a study of post-analysis software for immune sequencing data. Germline V lookup: CDR1 DFQATT, CDR2 SNEGSKA (reference sequence). This CDR3 region has 16 residues. Trimming cost V 0 bases and J 3 bases, with 17 bases left between them. Study results and caveats: Samples from a shared batch, those prepared together, strongly co-clustered by F measure. Four or five TRBV segments occurring more often in patients than controls included TRBV5-6, TRBV5-1 and TRBV20-1.

A remark on this clonotype: The antigen is undetermined.

Unique molecular identifiers tagged the TCR beta cDNA libraries. Using its own MiXCR run on the PCR reads, TCRdb lists one record per CDR3 protein. Of about 460,000 distinct CDR3 sequences in the sample, under 55% were seen once. This TCR was sampled from a girl aged 10-17 years with multiple sclerosis. The chain links TRBV20-1 to TRBJ1-1, with TRBD1 as a possible D gene (5 bases). The specimen was blood. This chain's CDR3 is CSAREGANVLYTEAFF. The CDR3 DNA follows: TGCAGTGCTAGAGAAGGGGCCAATGTGTTGTACACTGAAGCTTTCTTT.